This entry is about one TCR beta chain. The sample belongs to a study of shared clonotypes between healthy human individuals. The repertoire was sequenced with immunoSEQ multiplex PCR; TCRdb's copy has only in-frame clones and lacks some. Of approximately 710,000 clones in the sample, around 90% are singletons; the top ten hold more than 30%. The sequencing sample was made of memory CD8+ T cells from PBMCs. The subset here: CD45RO+ cells pooled with CCR7-negative TemRA cells. The clonotype comes from a man younger than 35 in good health. Some clones in this sample may be carry-over from other donors' samples.

The CDR3 nucleotides are TGTGCCAGCAGCCCTCCGATTCGGAGCGGGAGCGGTTCTGGGGCCAACGTCCTGACTTTC. This gives the protein CASSPPIRSGSGSGANVLTF. The rearrangement links TRBV7-6 to TRBJ2-6, with 8 bases lining up with TRBD2. V gave up 5 bases and J gave up 1 base; unmatched junction bases: 16. The CDR3 contains 20 residues. The V gene's germline CDR1 is SGHVS and CDR2 FNYEAQ.